Sequencing of this T cell receptor (beta chain) was carried out in a study of persistence of HIV-infected CD4 T cells. In germline, CDR1 is KGHSH, CDR2 LQKENI. V lost 3 bases to trimming and J lost 4 bases, with 13 bases between them. The CDR3 sequence is 15 residues long. Findings and limits, study-wide: The rare CMV-responding cells with HIV-1 proviruses were not separately TCR-sequenced.

This clone was detected once. The antigen remains undetermined. This was the immunoSEQ version 4 assay in survey mode. Genomic DNA was diluted to 10 ng/uL, up to roughly 1 ug per sample. The table came from immunoSEQ multiplex PCR; TCRdb's copy has only in-frame clones and leaves some out. In the table there are about 64,000 clones, over 60% of which are singletons. An overlapping HIV-1 Gag peptide pool stimulated these cells at 0.95 to 1 ug/peptide/mL. Memory cells lacking CD40L and CD69 with high CD45RO were sorted. Adults with HIV-1 started suppressive ART while chronically infected. Donors had undetectable plasma HIV-1 RNA, under 50 copies/mL, for 4+ years.

This rearrangement joins TRBV18 to TRBJ2-1; D call uncertain. This sample comprised CD4+ T cells sorted from PBMCs after approximately 19-hour stimulation, obtained from a patient who received antiretroviral therapy. This receptor was identified in an adult man with HIV who was CMV-seropositive. In DNA, the CDR3 is TGTGCCAGCTCACCTCTCGTAGCAGATTACAATGAGCAGTTCTTC. Residues: CASSPLVADYNEQFF.